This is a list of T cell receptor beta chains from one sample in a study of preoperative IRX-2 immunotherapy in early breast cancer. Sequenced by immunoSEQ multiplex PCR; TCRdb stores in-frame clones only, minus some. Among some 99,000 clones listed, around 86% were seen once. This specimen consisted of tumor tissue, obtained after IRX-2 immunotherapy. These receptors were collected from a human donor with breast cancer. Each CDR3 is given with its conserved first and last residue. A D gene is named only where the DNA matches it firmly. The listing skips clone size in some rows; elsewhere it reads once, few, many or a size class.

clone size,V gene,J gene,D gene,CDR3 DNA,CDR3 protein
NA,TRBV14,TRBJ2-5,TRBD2,TGTGCCAGCAGCCAAGCCCGGACTAGCGGGGCAGAGACCCAGTACTTC,CASSQARTSGAETQYF
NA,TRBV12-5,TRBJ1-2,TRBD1,TGTGCCAGCTCGTGGGGACAGGGATCTGGCTACACCTTC,CASSWGQGSGYTF
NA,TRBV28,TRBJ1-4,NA,TGTGCCAGCCTTCAGACGGGTGCAACTAATGAAAAACTGTTTTTT,CASLQTGATNEKLFF
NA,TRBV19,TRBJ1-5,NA,TGTGCCACTCTCCCGGACACCGATAGCAATCAGCCCCAGCATTTT,CATLPDTDSNQPQHF
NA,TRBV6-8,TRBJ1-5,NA,TGTGCCAGCAGTCCCAACAGGGTCCAGCCCCAGCATTTT,CASSPNRVQPQHF
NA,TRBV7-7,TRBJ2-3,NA,TGTGCCAGCAGCACGCGAAAGACCACTCGTAGCACAGATACGCAGTATTTT,CASSTRKTTRSTDTQYF
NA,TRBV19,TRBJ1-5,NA,TGTGCCAGTAGTCCAGGGACCACGGCGAGCAATCAGCCCCAGCATTTT,CASSPGTTASNQPQHF
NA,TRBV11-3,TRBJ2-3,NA,TGTGCCAGCCTACCCTGGAACGGGGGCTCGCCAGATACGCAGTATTTT,CASLPWNGGSPDTQYF
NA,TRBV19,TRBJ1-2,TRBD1,TGTGCCAGTAGTCCACCGGGACAGGGGTATGGCTACACCTTC,CASSPPGQGYGYTF
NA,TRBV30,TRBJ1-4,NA,TGTGCCTGGAGTGCGGGAGTAAATGAAAAACTGTTTTTT,CAWSAGVNEKLFF
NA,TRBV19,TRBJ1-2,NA,TGTGCCAGTAAATTTAAGGGGGACAATGGCTACACCTTC,CASKFKGDNGYTF
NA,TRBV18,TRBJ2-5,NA,TGTGCCAGCTCACCTGGGCGCGGGGAGACCCAGTACTTC,CASSPGRGETQYF
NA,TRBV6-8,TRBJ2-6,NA,TGTGCCAGCCGCCCGGAAGGGGCCGGGGCCAACGTCCTGACTTTC,CASRPEGAGANVLTF
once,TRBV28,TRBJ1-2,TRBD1,TGTGCCAGCATGGGTCAGGGGGCTGACTATGGCTACACCTTC,CASMGQGADYGYTF
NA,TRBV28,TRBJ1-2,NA,TGTGCCAGCAGACAGGGCTCCTATGGCTACACCTTC,CASRQGSYGYTF
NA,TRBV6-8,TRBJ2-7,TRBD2,TGTGCCAGCACCCCTAAGGCGGCTAGCGGGGGGGCGCACGAGCAGTACTTC,CASTPKAASGGAHEQYF
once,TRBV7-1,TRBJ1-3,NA,TGTGCCAGCAGCTGGGGAGGGACTAGTCTTGGAAACACCATATATTTT,CASSWGGTSLGNTIYF
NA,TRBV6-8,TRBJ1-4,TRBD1,TGTGCCAGCAGGACTACAGGGGGTATGAGTGAAAAACTGTTTTTT,CASRTTGGMSEKLFF
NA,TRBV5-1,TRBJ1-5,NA,TGCGCCAGCAGCTTGGGGTCAGGGACCAATCAGCCCCAGCATTTT,CASSLGSGTNQPQHF
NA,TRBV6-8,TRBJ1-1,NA,TGTGCCAGCAGTTACACCCCCGAAAGGGGCGAGACTGAAGCTTTCTTT,CASSYTPERGETEAFF
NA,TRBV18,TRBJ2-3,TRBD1,TGTGCCAGCTCACCACCCAGACAGGGGGATACAGATACGCAGTATTTT,CASSPPRQGDTDTQYF
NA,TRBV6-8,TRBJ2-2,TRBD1,TGTGCCTGTGGGACAGGGGAAACCGGGGAGCTGTTTTTT,CACGTGETGELFF
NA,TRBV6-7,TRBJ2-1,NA,TGTGCCAGCAGTCGGACCCCCCCAATCCCGAATGAGCAGTTCTTC,CASSRTPPIPNEQFF
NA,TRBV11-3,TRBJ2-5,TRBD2,TGTGCCAGCAGCTCCCCGGGGGGGCAAGAGACCCAGTACTTC,CASSSPGGQETQYF
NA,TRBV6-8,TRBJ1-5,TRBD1,TGTGCCAGCAGTTCACAGGGGTGGCAGCCCCAGCATTTT,CASSSQGWQPQHF
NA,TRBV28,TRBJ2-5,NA,TGTGCCGCTGGACAGCCACCCCAAGAGACCCAGTACTTC,CAAGQPPQETQYF
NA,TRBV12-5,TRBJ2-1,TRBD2,TGTGCTAGTGGTTTGGTAATTTACGGGGGACTAGCGGGAGCCCATGAGCAGTTCTTC,CASGLVIYGGLAGAHEQFF
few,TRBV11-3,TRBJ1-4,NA,TGTGCCAGCAGCTTAGGGGGGGGAAGGGCAACTAATGAAAAACTGTTTTTT,CASSLGGGRATNEKLFF
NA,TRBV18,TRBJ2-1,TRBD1,TGTGCCAGCTCCCCCGGGACAGGGTCTCGGAATGAGCAGTTCTTC,CASSPGTGSRNEQFF
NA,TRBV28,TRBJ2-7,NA,TGTGCCAGCAGTTTGTCCCCTTTAGTGCAGTACTTC,CASSLSPLVQYF
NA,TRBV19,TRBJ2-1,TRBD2,TGTGCCAGTAGGCCCATAGCGGGAGGGCCCAATGAGCAGTTCTTC,CASRPIAGGPNEQFF
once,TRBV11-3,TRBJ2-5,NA,TGTGCCAGCAGCTTGGTCTCTCTTAGGGAGACCCAGTACTTC,CASSLVSLRETQYF
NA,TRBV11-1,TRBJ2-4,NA,TGTGCCAGCAGCAGGCTACTAGCCAAAAACATTCAGTACTTC,CASSRLLAKNIQYF
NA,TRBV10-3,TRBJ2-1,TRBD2,TGTGCCATCAGTGAGGAGTTAGCGGGAGCCCTGGGGTACAATGAGCAGTTCTTC,CAISEELAGALGYNEQFF
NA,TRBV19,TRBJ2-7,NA,TGTGCCAGTAGTATAGACAGAAACTACGAGCAGTACTTC,CASSIDRNYEQYF
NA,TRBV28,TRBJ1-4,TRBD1,TGTGCCAGCAGTTCTCCGGGACAGGGTAATGAAAAACTGTTTTTT,CASSSPGQGNEKLFF
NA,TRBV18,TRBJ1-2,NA,TGTGCCAGCTCACCGGACAGAAACTATGGCTACACCTTC,CASSPDRNYGYTF
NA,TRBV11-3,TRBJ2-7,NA,TGTGCCAGCAGTTCCTACGGGGAGGGGGGCTACGAGCAGTACTTC,CASSSYGEGGYEQYF
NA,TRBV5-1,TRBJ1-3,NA,TGCGCCAGCAGCTTGGGTATTCAGGGATCGGGAAACACCATATATTTT,CASSLGIQGSGNTIYF
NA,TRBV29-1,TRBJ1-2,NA,TGCAGCGTTGCACGGACGGACTTAGGAGGCTACACCTTC,CSVARTDLGGYTF
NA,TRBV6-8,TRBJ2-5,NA,TGTGCCAGCAGTCACCGGGACGGTGGCGGGACCCAGTACTTC,CASSHRDGGGTQYF
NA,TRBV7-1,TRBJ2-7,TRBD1,TGTGCCAGCAGCTTCTACGGGACAGGAGACTCTATTATCCTAGTCCAGCAGTACTTC,CASSFYGTGDSIILVQQYF
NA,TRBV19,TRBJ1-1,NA,TGTGCCAGTGGGGACGGAGGGGATGAAGCTTTCTTT,CASGDGGDEAFF
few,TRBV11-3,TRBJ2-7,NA,TGTGCCAGCAGCTTATTCCAGGGTGAAGACGAGCAGTACTTC,CASSLFQGEDEQYF